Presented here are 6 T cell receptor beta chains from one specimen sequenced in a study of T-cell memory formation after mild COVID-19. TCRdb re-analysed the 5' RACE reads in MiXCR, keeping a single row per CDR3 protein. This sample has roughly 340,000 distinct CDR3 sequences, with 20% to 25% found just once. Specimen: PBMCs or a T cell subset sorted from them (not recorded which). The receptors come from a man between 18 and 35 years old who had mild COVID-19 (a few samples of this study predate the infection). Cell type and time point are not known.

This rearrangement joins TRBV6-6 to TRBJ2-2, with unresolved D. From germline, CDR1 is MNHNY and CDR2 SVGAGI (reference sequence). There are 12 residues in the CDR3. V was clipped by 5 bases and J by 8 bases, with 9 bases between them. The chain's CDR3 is CASSITTGELFF. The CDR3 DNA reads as TGTGCCAGCAGTATAACTACGGGGGAGCTGTTTTTT.

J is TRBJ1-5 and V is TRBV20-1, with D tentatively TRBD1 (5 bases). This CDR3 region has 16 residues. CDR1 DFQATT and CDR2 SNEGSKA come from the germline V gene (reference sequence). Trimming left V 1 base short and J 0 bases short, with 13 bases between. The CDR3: CSARVPGHHSNQPQHF. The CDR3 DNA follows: TGCAGTGCTAGAGTGCCAGGGCATCATAGCAATCAGCCCCAGCATTTT.

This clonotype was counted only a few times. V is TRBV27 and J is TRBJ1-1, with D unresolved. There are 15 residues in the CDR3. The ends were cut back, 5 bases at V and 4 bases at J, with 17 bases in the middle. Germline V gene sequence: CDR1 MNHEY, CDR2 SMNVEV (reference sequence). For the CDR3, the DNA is TGTGCCAGCAGTCCCTCCTTGGCAAGGGTCACTGAAGCTTTCTTT. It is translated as CASSPSLARVTEAFF.

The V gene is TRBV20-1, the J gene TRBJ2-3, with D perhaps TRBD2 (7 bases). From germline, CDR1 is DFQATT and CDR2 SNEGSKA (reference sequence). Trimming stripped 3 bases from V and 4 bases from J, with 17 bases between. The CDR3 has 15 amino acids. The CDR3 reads CSARKGGPAADTQYF. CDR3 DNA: TGCAGTGCTAGGAAGGGGGGGCCAGCGGCAGATACGCAGTATTTT.

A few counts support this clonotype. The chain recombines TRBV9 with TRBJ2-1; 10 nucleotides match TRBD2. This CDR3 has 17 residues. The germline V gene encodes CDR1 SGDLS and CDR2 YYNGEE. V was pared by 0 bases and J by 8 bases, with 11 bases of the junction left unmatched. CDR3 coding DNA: TGTGCCAGCAGCGTAGCTCAGGGAGCGGGGGGGCTTGATGAGCAGTTCTTC. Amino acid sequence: CASSVAQGAGGLDEQFF.

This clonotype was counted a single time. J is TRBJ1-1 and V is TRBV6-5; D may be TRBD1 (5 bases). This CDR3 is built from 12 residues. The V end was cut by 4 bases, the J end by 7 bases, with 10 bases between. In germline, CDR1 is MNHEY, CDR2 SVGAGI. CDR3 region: CASSSTTDEAFF. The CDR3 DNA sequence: TGTGCCAGCAGTTCCACGACAGATGAAGCTTTCTTT.